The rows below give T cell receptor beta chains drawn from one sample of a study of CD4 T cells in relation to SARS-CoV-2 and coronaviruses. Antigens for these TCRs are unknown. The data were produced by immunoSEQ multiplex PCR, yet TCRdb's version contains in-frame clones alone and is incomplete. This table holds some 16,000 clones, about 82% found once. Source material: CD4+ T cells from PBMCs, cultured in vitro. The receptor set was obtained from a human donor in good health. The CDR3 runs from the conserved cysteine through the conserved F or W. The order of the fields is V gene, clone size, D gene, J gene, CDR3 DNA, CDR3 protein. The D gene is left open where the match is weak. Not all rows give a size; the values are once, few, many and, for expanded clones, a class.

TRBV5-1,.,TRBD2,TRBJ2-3,TGCGCCAGCAGGGATGGGACTAGCGGGGGCACAGATACGCAGTATTTT,CASRDGTSGGTDTQYF
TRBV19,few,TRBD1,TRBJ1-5,TGTGCCAGTAGTATGAGCGCACAGGGGGTTCAGCCCCAGCATTTT,CASSMSAQGVQPQHF
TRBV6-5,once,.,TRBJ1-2,TGTGCCAGCAGTTCACCGGGGAACGGAGGTGGCTACACCTTC,CASSSPGNGGGYTF
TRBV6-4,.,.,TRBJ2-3,TGTGCCAGCAGTCCTAGCGTTTCTAGCACAGATACGCAGTATTTT,CASSPSVSSTDTQYF
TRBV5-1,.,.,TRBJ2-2,TGCGCCAGCAGCTTGGGGGGGGCTCCGGGCACCGGGGAGCTGTTTTTT,CASSLGGAPGTGELFF
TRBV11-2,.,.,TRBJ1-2,TGTGCCAGCAGCGGGGGGCAGGGCTATGGCTACACCTTC,CASSGGQGYGYTF
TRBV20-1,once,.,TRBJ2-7,TGCAGTGCTAGACAAGCTGGGGAGCAGTACTTC,CSARQAGEQYF
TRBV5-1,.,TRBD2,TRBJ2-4,TGCGCCAGCAGCTTGGAGGGGAGGGACATTCAGTACTTC,CASSLEGRDIQYF
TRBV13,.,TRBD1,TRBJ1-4,TGTGCCAGCTCTCGGACAGGGGCGGAAAAACTGTTTTTT,CASSRTGAEKLFF
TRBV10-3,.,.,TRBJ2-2,TGTGCCATCAGTGTTTCGGGCTCCGGGACAACGAACACCGGGGAGCTGTTTTTT,CAISVSGSGTTNTGELFF
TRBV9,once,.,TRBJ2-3,TGTGCCAGCAGCCGGGACGATACGCAGTATTTT,CASSRDDTQYF
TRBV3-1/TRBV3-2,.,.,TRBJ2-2,TGTGCCAGCAGCCAAACCGGCGGAGCGAACACCGGGGAGCTGTTTTTT,CASSQTGGANTGELFF
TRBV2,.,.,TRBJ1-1,TGTGCCAGCAGTTGGAGGGGGTCGAACACTGAAGCTTTCTTT,CASSWRGSNTEAFF
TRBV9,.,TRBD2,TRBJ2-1,TGTGCCAGCAGGGTAACACTAGCGGACTCCTACAATGAGCAGTTCTTC,CASRVTLADSYNEQFF
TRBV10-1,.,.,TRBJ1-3,TGCGCCAGCAGTGAGGGAGCTGGAAACACCATATATTTT,CASSEGAGNTIYF
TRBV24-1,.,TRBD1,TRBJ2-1,TGTGCCACCAGTGATTGGGCAGGGGGCAGACCGCATGAGCAGTTCTTC,CATSDWAGGRPHEQFF
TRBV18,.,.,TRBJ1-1,TGTGCCAGCTCCTTCCGGGGAGGCACTGAAGCTTTCTTT,CASSFRGGTEAFF
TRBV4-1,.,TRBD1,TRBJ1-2,TGCGCCAGCAGCCAGCCGACAGGGGGCGACTATGGCTACACCTTC,CASSQPTGGDYGYTF
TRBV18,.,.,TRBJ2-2,TGTGCCAGCCTACGGGACACTAACACCGGGGAGCTGTTTTTT,CASLRDTNTGELFF
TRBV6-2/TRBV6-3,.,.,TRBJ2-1,TGTGCCAGCAGTTATAGGTTCCAGGGGCACTACGATGAGCAGTTCTTC,CASSYRFQGHYDEQFF
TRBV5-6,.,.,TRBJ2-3,TGTGCCAGCAGCTTGTCCCACCTCTGGAATACGCAGTATTTT,CASSLSHLWNTQYF
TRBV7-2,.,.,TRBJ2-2,TGTGCCAGCAGCTTACAGTCGGGGAACACCGGGGAGCTGTTTTTT,CASSLQSGNTGELFF
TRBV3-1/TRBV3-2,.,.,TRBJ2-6,TGTGCCAGCAGCGCAGTCGGGGGTGGGTTTGGGGCCAACGTCCTGACTTTC,CASSAVGGGFGANVLTF
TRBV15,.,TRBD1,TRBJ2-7,TGTGCCACCAGCATTGCCGGGACAGGGGGGCACGAGCAGTACTTC,CATSIAGTGGHEQYF
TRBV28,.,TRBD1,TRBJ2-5,TGTGCCAGCAGTTTTAACAGGGGCCCCCAAGAGACCCAGTACTTC,CASSFNRGPQETQYF
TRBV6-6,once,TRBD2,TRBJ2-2,TGTGCCACCCAAAGCGGGACTAGCGAGCACACCGGGGAGCTGTTTTTT,CATQSGTSEHTGELFF
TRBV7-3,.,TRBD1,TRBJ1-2,TGTGCCAGCAGGGTTACAGGGGTCTATGGCTACACCTTC,CASRVTGVYGYTF
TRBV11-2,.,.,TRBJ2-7,TGTGCCAGCAGCCCCCCCCGGGACTGGGAGCAGTACTTC,CASSPPRDWEQYF
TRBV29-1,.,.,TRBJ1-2,TGCAGCGTGAGGCTAGACGGAACCAACTATGGCTACACCTTC,CSVRLDGTNYGYTF
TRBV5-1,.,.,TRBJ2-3,TGCGCCAGCAGCTCCGGTAGCACAGATACGCAGTATTTT,CASSSGSTDTQYF
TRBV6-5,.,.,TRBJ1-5,TGTGCCAGCAGGACAGTACTGACCCAGCATTTT,CASRTVLTQHF